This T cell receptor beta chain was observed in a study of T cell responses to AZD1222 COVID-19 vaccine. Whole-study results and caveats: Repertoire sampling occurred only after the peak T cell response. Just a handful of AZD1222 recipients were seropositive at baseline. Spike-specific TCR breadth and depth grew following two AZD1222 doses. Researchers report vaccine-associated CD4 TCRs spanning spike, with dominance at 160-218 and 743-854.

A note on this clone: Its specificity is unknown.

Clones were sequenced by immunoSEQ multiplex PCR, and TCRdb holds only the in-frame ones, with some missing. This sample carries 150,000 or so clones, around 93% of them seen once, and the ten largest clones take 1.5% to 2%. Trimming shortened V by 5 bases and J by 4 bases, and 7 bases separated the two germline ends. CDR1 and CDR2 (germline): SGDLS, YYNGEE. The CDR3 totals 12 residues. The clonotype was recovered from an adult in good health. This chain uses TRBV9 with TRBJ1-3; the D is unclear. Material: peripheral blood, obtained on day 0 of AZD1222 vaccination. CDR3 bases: TGTGCCAGCAGGGGTGCGGGAAACACCATATATTTT. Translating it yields CASRGAGNTIYF. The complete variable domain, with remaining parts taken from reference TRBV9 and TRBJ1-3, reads DSGVTQTPKHLITATGQRVTLRCSPRSGDLSVYWYQQSLDQGLQFLIQYYNGEERAKGNILERFSAQQFPDLHSELNLSSLELGDSALYFCASRGAGNTIYFGEGSWLTVV.